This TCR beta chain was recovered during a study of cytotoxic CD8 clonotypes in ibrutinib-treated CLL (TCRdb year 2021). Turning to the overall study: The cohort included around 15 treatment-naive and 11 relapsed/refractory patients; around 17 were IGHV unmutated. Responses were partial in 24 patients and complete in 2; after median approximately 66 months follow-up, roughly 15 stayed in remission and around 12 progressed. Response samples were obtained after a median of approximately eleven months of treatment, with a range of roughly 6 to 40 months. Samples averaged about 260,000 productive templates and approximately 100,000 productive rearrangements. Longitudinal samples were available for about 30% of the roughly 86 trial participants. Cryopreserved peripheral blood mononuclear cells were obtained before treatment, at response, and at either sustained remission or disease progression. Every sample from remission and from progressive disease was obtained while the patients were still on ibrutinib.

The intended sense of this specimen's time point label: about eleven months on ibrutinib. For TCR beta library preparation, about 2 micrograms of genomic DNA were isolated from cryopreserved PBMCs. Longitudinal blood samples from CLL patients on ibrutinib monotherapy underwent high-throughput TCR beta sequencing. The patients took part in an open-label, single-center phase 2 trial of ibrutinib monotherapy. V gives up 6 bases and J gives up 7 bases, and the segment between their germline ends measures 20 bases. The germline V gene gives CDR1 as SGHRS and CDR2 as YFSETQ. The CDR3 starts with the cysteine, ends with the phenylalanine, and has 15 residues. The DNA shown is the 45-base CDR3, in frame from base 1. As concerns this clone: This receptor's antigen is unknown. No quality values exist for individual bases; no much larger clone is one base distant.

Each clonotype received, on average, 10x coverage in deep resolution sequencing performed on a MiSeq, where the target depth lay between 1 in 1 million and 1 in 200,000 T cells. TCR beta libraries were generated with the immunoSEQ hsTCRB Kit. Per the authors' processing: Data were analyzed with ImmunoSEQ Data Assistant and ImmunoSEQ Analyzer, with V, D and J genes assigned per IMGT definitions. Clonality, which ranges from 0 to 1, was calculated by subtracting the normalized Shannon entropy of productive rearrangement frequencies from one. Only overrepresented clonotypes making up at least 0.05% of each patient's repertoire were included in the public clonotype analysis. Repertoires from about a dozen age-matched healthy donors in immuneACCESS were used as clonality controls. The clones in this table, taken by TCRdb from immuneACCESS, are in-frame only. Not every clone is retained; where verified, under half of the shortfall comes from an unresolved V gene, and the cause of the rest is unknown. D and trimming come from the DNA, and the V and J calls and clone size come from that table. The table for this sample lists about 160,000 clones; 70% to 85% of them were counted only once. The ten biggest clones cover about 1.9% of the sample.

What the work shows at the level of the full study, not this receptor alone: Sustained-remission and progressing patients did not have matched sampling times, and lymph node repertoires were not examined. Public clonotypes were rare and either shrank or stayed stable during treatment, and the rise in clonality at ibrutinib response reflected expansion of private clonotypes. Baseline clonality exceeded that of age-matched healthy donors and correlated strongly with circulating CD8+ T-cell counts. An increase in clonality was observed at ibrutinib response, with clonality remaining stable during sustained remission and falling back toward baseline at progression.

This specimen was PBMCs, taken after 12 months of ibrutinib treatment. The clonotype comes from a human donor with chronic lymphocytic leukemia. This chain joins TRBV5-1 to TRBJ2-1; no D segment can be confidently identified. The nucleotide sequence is TGCGCCAGCACACTACCCGGGTCCGTGGGGAATGAGCAGTTCTTC. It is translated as CASTLPGSVGNEQFF.